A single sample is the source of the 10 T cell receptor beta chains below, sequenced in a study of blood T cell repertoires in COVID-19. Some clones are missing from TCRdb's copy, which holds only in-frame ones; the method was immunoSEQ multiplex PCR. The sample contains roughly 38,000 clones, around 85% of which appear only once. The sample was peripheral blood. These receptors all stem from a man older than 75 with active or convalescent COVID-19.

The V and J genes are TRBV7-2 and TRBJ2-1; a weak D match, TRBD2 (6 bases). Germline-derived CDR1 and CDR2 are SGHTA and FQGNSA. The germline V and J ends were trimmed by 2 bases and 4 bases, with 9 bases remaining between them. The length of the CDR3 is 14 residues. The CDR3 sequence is CASSLRTNYNEQFF. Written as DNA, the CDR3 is TGTGCCAGCAGCTTAAGGACTAATTACAATGAGCAGTTCTTC.

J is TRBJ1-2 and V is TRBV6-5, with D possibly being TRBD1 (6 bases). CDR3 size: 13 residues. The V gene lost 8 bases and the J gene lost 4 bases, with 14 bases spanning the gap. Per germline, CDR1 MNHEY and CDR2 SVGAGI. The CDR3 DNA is TGTGCCAGCGGGAACCGGGACACCTATGGCTACACCTTC. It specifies CASGNRDTYGYTF.

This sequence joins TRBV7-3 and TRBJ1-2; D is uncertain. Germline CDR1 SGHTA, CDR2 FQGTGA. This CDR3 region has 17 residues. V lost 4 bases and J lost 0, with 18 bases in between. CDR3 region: CASSSPGRWTTNYGYTF. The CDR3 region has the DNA TGTGCCAGCAGCTCCCCCGGGAGATGGACTACTAACTATGGCTACACCTTC.

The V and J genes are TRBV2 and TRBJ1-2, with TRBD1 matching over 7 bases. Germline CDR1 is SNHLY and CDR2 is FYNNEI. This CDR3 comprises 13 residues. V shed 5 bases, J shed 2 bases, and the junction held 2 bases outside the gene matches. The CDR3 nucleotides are TGTGCCAGCAGTTCAGGGGGGAACTATGGCTACACCTTC. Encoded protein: CASSSGGNYGYTF.

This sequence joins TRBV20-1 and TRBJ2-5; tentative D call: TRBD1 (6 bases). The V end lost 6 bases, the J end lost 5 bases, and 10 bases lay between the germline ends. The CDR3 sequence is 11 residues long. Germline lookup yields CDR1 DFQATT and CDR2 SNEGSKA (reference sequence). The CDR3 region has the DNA TGCAGTGCAGGGGGATCGGAGACCCAGTACTTC. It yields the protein CSAGGSETQYF.

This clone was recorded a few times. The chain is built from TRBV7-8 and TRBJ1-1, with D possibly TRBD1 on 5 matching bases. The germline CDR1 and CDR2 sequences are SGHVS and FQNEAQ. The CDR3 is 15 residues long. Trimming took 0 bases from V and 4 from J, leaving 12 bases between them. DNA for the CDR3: TGTGCCAGCAGCTTAGCGCCGGGGGAAGGCACTGAAGCTTTCTTT. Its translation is CASSLAPGEGTEAFF.

The CDR3 bases are TGTGCCAGTAGTATAGAAAGCGGGACAGGGGATACGCAGTATTTT. Protein sequence: CASSIESGTGDTQYF. The chain links TRBV19 to TRBJ2-3, with 9 bases aligning to TRBD1. V lost 0 bases and J lost 6; bases outside the gene matches: 4. This CDR3 spans 15 amino acids. Germline CDR1 LNHDA, CDR2 SQIVND (reference sequence). The whole variable domain, remainder taken from reference TRBV19 and TRBJ2-3, is DGGITQSPKYLFRKEGQNVTLSCEQNLNHDAMYWYRQDPGQGLRLIYYSQIVNDFQKGDIAEGYSVSREKKESFPLTVTSAQKNPTAFYLCASSIESGTGDTQYFGPGTRLTVL.

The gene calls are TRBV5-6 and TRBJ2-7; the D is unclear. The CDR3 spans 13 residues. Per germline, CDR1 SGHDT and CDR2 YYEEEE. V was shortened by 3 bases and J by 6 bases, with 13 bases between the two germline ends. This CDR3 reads CASSYPTFSEQYF. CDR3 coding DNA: TGTGCCAGCAGCTACCCGACTTTCTCCGAGCAGTACTTC.

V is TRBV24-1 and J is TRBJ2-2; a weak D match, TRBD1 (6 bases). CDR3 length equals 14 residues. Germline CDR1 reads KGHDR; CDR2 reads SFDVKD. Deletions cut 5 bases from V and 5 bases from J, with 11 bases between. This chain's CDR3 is CATSGGTGTGELFF. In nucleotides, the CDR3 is TGTGCCACCAGTGGCGGTACAGGGACCGGGGAGCTGTTTTTT.

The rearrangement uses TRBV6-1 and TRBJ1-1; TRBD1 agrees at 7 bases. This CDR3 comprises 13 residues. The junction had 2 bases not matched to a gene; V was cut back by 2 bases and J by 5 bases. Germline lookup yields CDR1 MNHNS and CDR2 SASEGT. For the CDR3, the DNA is TGTGCCAGCAGTGAACTACAGGGGACTGAAGCTTTCTTT. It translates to CASSELQGTEAFF.